This T cell receptor (beta chain) was profiled in a study of blood T cell repertoires in COVID-19. This table comes from immunoSEQ multiplex PCR, and its TCRdb copy is limited to in-frame clones, with some not included. The sample lists under 150,000 clones, around three quarters occurring once. CDR3 length: 15 residues. V lost 2 bases, J lost 7 bases, and 15 bases lay in between. CDR1 is LNHDA, CDR2 SQIVND, per germline (reference sequence). The origin of this receptor is a human donor in a cohort sampled during active COVID-19. The chain links TRBV19 to TRBJ2-1, with D maybe TRBD1 (5 bases). The source material was peripheral blood. The CDR3: CASSIIEQARNEQFF. In DNA form, the CDR3 reads TGTGCCAGTAGTATAATCGAACAGGCCCGGAATGAGCAGTTCTTC.